The 29 T cell receptor beta chains below all came from one sample that was sequenced in a study of beta chain features in type 1 diabetes. General observations from the study: Moderate but significant shortening of TCRB CDR3s was recorded in all four CD4+ subsets from Type 1 diabetes patients.

Expressed TCRB transcripts were sequenced because the isolated RNA had all been reverse transcribed beforehand. Using immunoSEQ multiplex PCR, the repertoire was profiled, and TCRdb retains in-frame clones only, with some absent. The profile shows more than 300,000 clones, around 12% of them singletons. No antigen is known for these receptors. Sequencing input: naive CD4+ T cells from blood. All receptors derive from a woman under 30 with type 1 diabetes.

This clone turned up a few times. The genes are TRBV9 and TRBJ2-5, with TRBD2 matching over 9 bases. V was clipped by 0 bases and J by 5 bases; unmatched bases: 14. This CDR3 has 18 amino acids. CDR1 and CDR2 from the germline V gene are SGDLS and YYNGEE. The CDR3 DNA is TGTGCCAGCAGCGTAGGAGTAGCGGGAGCAACTGGGGAGGAGACCCAGTACTTC. Translated, it gives CASSVGVAGATGEETQYF.

V gene TRBV14 combines with J gene TRBJ2-4; the match to TRBD1 covers 9 bases. With V trimmed by 4 bases and J by 2 bases, 9 bases remained unmatched. Germline V gene lookup returns CDR1 SGHDN and CDR2 FVKESK. The CDR3 sequence is 17 residues long. The CDR3 loop is CASSLKPGQGPKNIQYF. DNA for the CDR3: TGTGCCAGCAGCCTAAAGCCGGGACAGGGTCCCAAAAACATTCAGTACTTC.

This chain connects TRBV5-4 to TRBJ2-1; D gene uncertain. The CDR3 length is 15 residues. Germline values: CDR1 SGHNT, CDR2 YYREEE (reference sequence). The V gene lost 0 bases and the J gene lost 2 bases, with 9 bases spanning the gap. The CDR3 nucleotides read TGTGCCAGCAGCTTGGAACCAGAAACCTACAATGAGCAGTTCTTC. It encodes CASSLEPETYNEQFF.

This clone was seen a few times. The chain employs TRBV2 and TRBJ1-5; 7 bases map to TRBD1. This CDR3 is built from 14 residues. Germline assignment: CDR1 SNHLY and CDR2 FYNNEI. With 7 bases clipped from V and 4 bases from J, the junction kept 7 bases outside the gene matches. The CDR3 coding sequence is TGTGCCAGCACCGACCGGGACAGAAATCAGCCCCAGCATTTT. Its protein is CASTDRDRNQPQHF.

This clone was recorded a few times. The rearrangement uses TRBV5-4 and TRBJ2-3; TRBD2 matches at 7 bases. Germline V gene sequence: CDR1 SGHNT, CDR2 YYREEE (reference sequence). This CDR3 region has 14 residues. With 1 base clipped from V and 6 bases from J, the junction kept 5 bases outside the gene matches. The CDR3 sequence is CASSLLGGLDTQYF. The CDR3 nucleotides are TGTGCCAGCAGCTTGTTGGGAGGGTTGGATACGCAGTATTTT.

Only a few counts were recorded for this clone. CDR3 DNA: TGTGCCAGCAGGCCCGAGAGGGAGGTTGCAGATACGCAGTATTTT. Translation gives CASRPEREVADTQYF. The chain is built from TRBV5-4 and TRBJ2-3, with D perhaps matching TRBD2 (6 bases). Per the germline V gene, CDR1 is SGHNT and CDR2 is YYREEE (reference sequence). Trimming left V 5 bases short and J 4 bases short, with 17 bases between. This CDR3 spans 15 amino acids.

There are a few counts of this clone. This rearrangement joins TRBV5-6 to TRBJ1-1; D gene ambiguous. Germline V lookup: CDR1 SGHDT, CDR2 YYEEEE. The CDR3 spans 11 residues. V shed 0 bases and J shed 5 bases, with 2 bases lying between them. CDR3 region: CASSLATEAFF. The CDR3 coding sequence is TGTGCCAGCAGCTTGGCGACTGAAGCTTTCTTT.

Comments on this clone: The junction departs from the called germline gene at one end, perhaps through a read error. The rearrangement joins TRBV30 to TRBJ1-2; possible D gene TRBD1, 6 bases. The CDR3 is made up of 12 amino acids. Per the germline V gene, CDR1 is GTSNPN and CDR2 is SVGIG (reference sequence). The DNA for the CDR3 is TGTGCCTGGATCCCACTCACACGGGACATCAACTTC. Translating it yields CAWIPLTRDINF.

The chain combines TRBV7-2 with TRBJ2-3; TRBD2 matches 10 bases. With V trimmed by 5 bases and J by 6 bases, 11 bases remained unmatched. Per the germline V gene, CDR1 is SGHTA and CDR2 is FQGNSA. The CDR3 totals 16 residues. CDR3 bases: TGTGCCAGCAGCCCCCCCCTAGCGGGGGTGGCGGATACGCAGTATTTT. Translation: CASSPPLAGVADTQYF.

The J gene is TRBJ2-1, the V gene TRBV28, with 10 bases lining up with TRBD2. The germline V gene has CDR1 MDHEN and CDR2 SYDVKM. The CDR3 totals 18 residues. The J segment lost 4 bases and the V segment lost 3 bases, leaving 12 bases of the junction unmatched. The CDR3 DNA is TGTGCCAGCAGTTTCCCACCCGTAGCGGGAGGACCTTACAATGAGCAGTTCTTC. This sequence encodes CASSFPPVAGGPYNEQFF.

The chain employs TRBV2 and TRBJ1-5; D unresolved. The V gene lost 5 bases and the J gene lost 2 bases, with 13 bases spanning the gap. CDR3 length equals 15 residues. CDR1 is SNHLY and CDR2 is FYNNEI in the germline V gene. The CDR3 DNA reads TGTGCCAGCAGTCGAGGGAATAGGGGCAATCAGCCCCAGCATTTT. It codes for CASSRGNRGNQPQHF.

This clone was seen only a few times. The chain has TRBV28 and TRBJ1-1, with TRBD1 as a possible D gene (6 bases). Germline-derived CDR1 and CDR2 are MDHEN and SYDVKM. The V gene lost 5 bases and the J gene lost 4 bases, with 8 bases spanning the gap. The CDR3 is 12 residues long. DNA of the CDR3: TGTGCCAGCAGTCCGGACAGCACTGAAGCTTTCTTT. Protein: CASSPDSTEAFF. Supplemented by reference TRBV28 and TRBJ1-1, the full variable domain reads DVKVTQSSRYLVKRTGEKVFLECVQDMDHENMFWYRQDPGLGLRLIYFSYDVKMKEKGDIPEGYSVSREKKERFSLILESASTNQTSMYLCASSPDSTEAFFGQGTRLTVV.

The CDR3 is CASSSRTSVETQYF. CDR3 nucleotides: TGTGCCAGCAGTTCCCGGACTAGCGTGGAGACCCAGTACTTC. The chain combines TRBV2 with TRBJ2-5; TRBD2 agrees at 9 bases. Germline V lookup: CDR1 SNHLY, CDR2 FYNNEI. CDR3 length: 14 residues. With 5 bases clipped from V and 5 bases from J, the junction kept 6 bases outside the gene matches.

This chain connects TRBV7-9 to TRBJ1-5, with D uncertain. This CDR3 comprises 16 residues. V gave up 0 bases and J gave up 2 bases, with 11 bases separating them. Germline CDR1 reads SEHNR; CDR2 reads FQNEAQ (reference sequence). The CDR3 DNA reads TGTGCCAGCAGCTTAGCCAGTTCCCAGGGCAATCAGCCCCAGCATTTT. Translated, it gives CASSLASSQGNQPQHF.

The genes are TRBV19 and TRBJ2-5; 11 nucleotides line up with TRBD2. V shed 5 bases and J 5 bases; nucleotides not matched to a gene: 10. Germline CDR1 reads LNHDA; CDR2 reads SQIVND (reference sequence). The CDR3 runs 16 residues. In nucleotides, the CDR3 is TGTGCCAGTAGTTCCCTCGGGACTAGCGGATGGGAGACCCAGTACTTC. It encodes CASSSLGTSGWETQYF.

This clone has only a few counts. The rearrangement joins TRBV19 to TRBJ2-3; 10 bases line up with TRBD2. The CDR3 runs 15 residues. Trimming at V came to 5 bases and at J to 4 bases, leaving 6 bases not matched to a gene. Germline assignment: CDR1 LNHDA and CDR2 SQIVND (reference sequence). For the CDR3, the DNA is TGTGCCAGTAGTTGGCTAGCGGGAGCGTCAGATACGCAGTATTTT. As protein: CASSWLAGASDTQYF.

This clone was picked up a small number of times. The chain has TRBV11-3 and TRBJ2-1, with 9 bases that match TRBD2. Trimming took 0 bases from V and 5 from J; bases not matched to a gene: 2. The CDR3 is 15 residues long. Germline assignment: CDR1 SGHNT and CDR2 YENEEA. The CDR3 DNA sequence: TGTGCCAGCAGCTTAGAAGGACTAGCGAACAATGAGCAGTTCTTC. Its protein is CASSLEGLANNEQFF.

This clone has just a few counts. The chain couples TRBV7-2 to TRBJ2-5; possibly TRBD1 for D (7 bases). Germline V lookup: CDR1 SGHTA, CDR2 FQGNSA. V lost 4 bases, J lost 5 bases, and 17 bases lay in between. This CDR3 spans 15 amino acids. The CDR3 DNA reads as TGTGCCAGCAGCTATTCCTCGGCGGGACAGGAGACCCAGTACTTC. Translating it yields CASSYSSAGQETQYF.

The rearrangement links TRBV7-2 to TRBJ2-3, with D unresolved. Germline V gene lookup returns CDR1 SGHTA and CDR2 FQGNSA. CDR3 length: 13 residues. Trimming took off 2 bases at V and 2 bases at J, with 5 bases between the two ends. This CDR3 reads CASSLLPTDTQYF. The CDR3 coding sequence is TGTGCCAGCAGCTTACTTCCCACAGATACGCAGTATTTT.

The CDR3 sequence is CASTIGLAGTLAKNIQYF. CDR3 bases: TGTGCCAGCACTATCGGACTAGCGGGGACCCTAGCCAAAAACATTCAGTACTTC. The chain carries TRBV28 and TRBJ2-4, with 12 bases fitting TRBD2. V gave up 7 bases and J gave up 0 bases; unmatched junction bases: 10. Germline V gene data show CDR1 as MDHEN and CDR2 as SYDVKM. The CDR3 extends over 18 amino acids.

This clone was found a few times. The chain joins TRBV14 to TRBJ2-5; TRBD2 is a possible D gene (6 bases). The CDR3 contains 14 residues. From germline, CDR1 is SGHDN and CDR2 FVKESK. V lost 4 bases to trimming and J lost 5 bases, with 14 bases between them. CDR3 in amino acids: CASSPRLVGETQYF. The DNA of the CDR3 is TGTGCCAGCAGCCCGAGACTAGTGGGGGAGACCCAGTACTTC.

A few counts support this clone. This sequence joins TRBV5-1 and TRBJ1-1; D is possibly TRBD1 (6 bases). Germline CDR1 reads SGHRS; CDR2 reads YFSETQ. V lost 0 bases and J 7 bases, leaving 10 bases between the germline ends. This CDR3 has 13 residues. For the CDR3, the DNA is TGCGCCAGCAGCTTGGTTGGGGGCATTGAAGCTTTCTTT. Amino acids: CASSLVGGIEAFF.

This clone came up a few times. CDR3: CASQLATPSYNEQFF. The CDR3 DNA reads TGTGCCAGCCAGCTAGCGACGCCATCCTACAATGAGCAGTTCTTC. The gene calls are TRBV5-4 and TRBJ2-1, with a tentative D call TRBD2 (6 bases). Deletions cut 7 bases from V and 1 base from J, with 15 bases between. CDR1 is SGHNT, CDR2 YYREEE, per germline (reference sequence). CDR3 length equals 15 residues.

This chain connects TRBV6-5 to TRBJ2-1, with D perhaps matching TRBD2 (6 bases). Trimming took off 0 bases at V and 5 bases at J, with 11 bases between the two ends. Germline V gene lookup returns CDR1 MNHEY and CDR2 SVGAGI. The CDR3 length is 15 residues. The CDR3, as DNA: TGTGCCAGCAGTTACTCGAGGCGGGGAGACAATGAGCAGTTCTTC. Translating gives CASSYSRRGDNEQFF.

The V call is TRBV29-1, the J call TRBJ1-2, with 7 bases fitting TRBD1. The CDR3 is 14 residues long. Germline lookup yields CDR1 SQVTM and CDR2 ANQGSEA. The V and J ends lost 5 bases and 0 bases, in that order; junction bases with no gene match: 6. The CDR3 region has the DNA TGCAGCGTTCAAACAGGGGCCACTAACTATGGCTACACCTTC. The encoded protein is CSVQTGATNYGYTF.

This clone has just a few counts. The chain links TRBV4-2 to TRBJ1-1; 9 bases map to TRBD1. V lost 1 base, J lost 6 bases, and 9 bases stayed unmatched. Per the germline V gene, CDR1 is LGHNA and CDR2 is YNFKEQ. There are 16 residues in the CDR3. CDR3 bases: TGTGCCAGCAGCCAAGCGGGAGAACAGGGGGCAGCTGAAGCTTTCTTT. Protein product: CASSQAGEQGAAEAFF.

In this sample, this clone turned up a few times. The genes are TRBV5-1 and TRBJ2-7; D unclear. Germline values: CDR1 SGHRS, CDR2 YFSETQ. The V end was cut by 4 bases, the J end by 6 bases, with 17 bases between. This CDR3 has 14 residues. CDR3 loop: CASSRRYAAREQYF. Here the CDR3 DNA reads TGCGCCAGCAGCCGGCGGTATGCGGCGCGCGAGCAGTACTTC. Using reference TRBV5-1 and TRBJ2-7 for the parts outside the CDR3, the full variable domain is KAGVTQTPRYLIKTRGQQVTLSCSPISGHRSVSWYQQTPGQGLQFLFEYFSETQRNKGNFPGRFSGRQFSNSRSEMNVSTLELGDSALYLCASSRRYAAREQYFGPGTRLTVT.

This clone has only a few counts. The chain carries TRBV2 and TRBJ2-1; no clear D. This CDR3 is built from 13 residues. Per germline, CDR1 SNHLY and CDR2 FYNNEI. The germline V and J ends were trimmed by 7 bases and 4 bases, with 11 bases remaining between them. The CDR3 region is CASKVSFYNEQFF. Here the CDR3 DNA reads TGTGCCAGCAAAGTCAGTTTTTACAATGAGCAGTTCTTC.

This chain links TRBV2 with TRBJ1-5, with TRBD1 matching 10 bases. Trimming removed 3 bases from V and 3 bases from J; junction bases left unmatched: 5. The length of the CDR3 is 16 residues. Germline V gene lookup returns CDR1 SNHLY and CDR2 FYNNEI. As DNA, the CDR3 is TGTGCCAGCAGTGAGGGGACAGGGGCGTTCAATCAGCCCCAGCATTTT. Encoded protein: CASSEGTGAFNQPQHF.